The sequence of this T cell receptor (beta chain) was determined in a study of control samples from healthy donors and cancer patients. V gave up 10 bases and J gave up 0 bases, with 16 bases separating them. The CDR3 totals 15 residues. Germline assignment: CDR1 LNHDA and CDR2 SQIVND (reference sequence). Method: immunoSEQ multiplex PCR; TCRdb's copy keeps in-frame clones and lacks some. The sample records some 150,000 clones, about 94% being singletons. V and J are TRBV19 and TRBJ1-5; D possibly corresponds to TRBD1 (5 bases). The source is a man aged 50 to 59 in good health. What was sequenced was blood. CDR3 nucleotides: TGTGCCACCACTAACAGGAGAAATAGCAATCAGCCCCAGCATTTT. It specifies CATTNRRNSNQPQHF.